This T cell receptor (beta chain) was obtained from a study of blood T cell repertoires in COVID-19 (dated by TCRdb to the early 2020s). Study-level background: Samples from collaborators originated in the United States, Italy and Spain and spanned both the acute and convalescent phases of COVID-19. The material from the prospective study consisted of cDNA or gDNA derived from T cells, B-cell-depleted T cells, or PBMCs. Deeply sampled blood TCRbeta repertoires from subjects exposed to, actively infected with, or recovered from COVID-19 were included in the dataset. The repertoires were released in a freely available public database intended as a resource for research on the immune response to SARS-CoV-2. Samples came from the ongoing ImmuneRACE study (first 160 participants) plus 1,254 subjects from 6 global collaborators. Sample metadata almost always included a de-identified subject ID, COVID-19 status, age in years and sex. HLA class I and class II types, where available, came from metadata supplied by the sample provider rather than from assay-based typing.

The immunoSEQ Assay, a bias-controlled multiplex PCR, was used to amplify TCRbeta CDR3 regions from genomic DNA. For the original study's pipeline: Nucleated cell counts per sample were estimated from amplification of reference gene primers within the assay. To quantify the absolute abundance of each unique TCRbeta CDR3 rearrangement, sequence reads were collapsed and filtered. For each sample, productive Simpson clonality was calculated as the square root of Simpson's diversity index over productive rearrangements. Sourced from immuneACCESS, this table was stored by TCRdb with only in-frame sequences that have V and J called. A share of the clones is absent; for the studies checked, an unresolved V gene accounts for under half, and the remainder has no known explanation. V and J calls and clone size follow that table, whereas D and trimming were derived from the DNA. The table for this sample lists 88,000 or so clones; 70% to 90% of them were counted only once. The ten largest make up less than 9% of the sample.

Each collaborating institution followed its own protocols to collect whole blood in K2EDTA tubes. Collaborator samples were shipped for TCRbeta analysis as frozen whole blood, isolated PBMCs, or DNA extracted from either sample type. The full study reports these points: The quantity of clinical and demographic metadata differed by source and by participant and was supplied without curation.

For this clone: This clone's antigen is unknown. There are no base qualities to consult, and no much larger clone falls within one base.

The CDR3, from cysteine to phenylalanine, totals 15 residues. Solely the CDR3 DNA is kept, with 45 bases framed from the first base. Trimming removed 0 bases from V and 5 bases from J, leaving 13 bases between the germline ends. The germline V gene sets CDR1 to MNHEY and CDR2 to SVGEGT. The TCR comes from a man aged 60 to 69 with acute or convalescent COVID-19. Sequenced material: peripheral blood. The receptor chain draws on TRBV6-2 or TRBV6-3 and TRBJ1-1; the best D guess is TRBD1, with 5 bases matching. The CDR3 corresponds to CASSYSTGGLTEAFF. DNA sequence: TGTGCCAGCAGTTACTCGACGGGGGGATTAACTGAAGCTTTCTTT.